The rows below give T cell receptor beta chains drawn from one sample of a study of OX40 agonist ivuxolimab in advanced cancers. Profiled with immunoSEQ multiplex PCR; TCRdb holds only in-frame clones, not every one. In the table there are roughly 75,000 clones, more than 75% of which are singletons. The sequences come from CD4+ or CD8+ T cells sorted from blood, collected in a trial of the OX40 agonist ivuxolimab. These receptors all stem from an adult with an advanced solid tumor such as melanoma, head and neck, liver or kidney cancer. The conserved cysteine and the conserved F or W are not part of the CDR3 here.

TRBJ2-1,TRBV29-1,12,SVTPGRGFFEQF
TRBJ2-3,TRBV30,10,AWSAGLAGTL
TRBJ2-7,TRBV30,13,AWSVSSGNVYEQY
TRBJ2-3,TRBV9,10,ASSPTTDTQY
TRBJ2-7,TRBV10-3,14,AIPPLGHFTSYEQY
TRBJ2-4,TRBV2,10,ASSGQLNIQY
TRBJ2-1,TRBV27,11,ASSLGGFSEQF
TRBJ2-7,TRBV7-2,13,ASTPPDRHSYEQY
TRBJ2-3,TRBV5-1,13,ASSLGSRIPDTQY
TRBJ2-1,TRBV11-2,12,ASSPLAGVGEQF
TRBJ2-1,TRBV6-1,11,ATDRASYNEQF
TRBJ2-3,TRBV4-1,12,ASSRTRGADTQY
TRBJ2-5,TRBV5-6,13,ASSRGLAGQETQY
TRBJ1-2,TRBV10-1,12,ASYRGGSLGGYT
TRBJ2-7,TRBV28,13,ASSLVGQGAKEQY
TRBJ2-1,TRBV11-3,14,ASSRERGGSYNEQF
TRBJ2-4,TRBV7-2,11,ASSLAHGGGEY
TRBJ2-7,TRBV4-1,16,ASSQEAQTSGRAYEQY
TRBJ1-5,TRBV19,12,ASGPQTGPQPQH
TRBJ1-2,TRBV10-3,12,AISESWAAYGYT
TRBJ2-7,TRBV5-1,12,ASSWDGRTYEQY
TRBJ2-1,TRBV7-3,11,ASSLVQGSEQF
TRBJ2-1,TRBV4-3,16,ASSQELAGGGTDNEQF
TRBJ1-1,TRBV5-7,12,ASSRLQVGTEAF
TRBJ1-4,TRBV5-4,12,ASSLRPNNEKLF
TRBJ2-1,TRBV5-8,12,ASSLGQAYNEQF
TRBJ2-2,TRBV18,14,ASSPQAGGVTGELF
TRBJ2-1,TRBV18,15,ASSPRTSGSAGNEQF
TRBJ2-2,TRBV7-2,14,ASSLLWGVDTGELF
TRBJ1-1,TRBV7-8,11,ASSLDQGREAF
TRBJ2-5,TRBV7-6,13,ASRSGPWGSETQY
TRBJ2-7,TRBV7-9,12,ASTPGRTSYEQY
TRBJ1-5,TRBV11-2,13,ASSLSREVTQPQH
TRBJ2-6,TRBV2,14,ASTRVLLSGANVLT
TRBJ1-6,TRBV6-1,12,ASGQVTENSPLH
TRBJ2-7,TRBV25-1,13,ASSPLDRGSHEQY
TRBJ2-7,TRBV5-6,11,ASSLAGPVEQY
TRBJ2-2,TRBV5-1,13,ASSTPSGLTGELF
TRBJ2-4,TRBV5-4,15,ASSPKRGSGRANIQY